This T cell receptor (beta chain) comes out of a study of tissue T cells after allogeneic stem cell transplantation. Study context: Pathologist review favored tissue samples showing histologically apparent lymphocytes. General study results and limits: Anatomically similar tissues had similar TCR repertoires within each patient.

Note on this clone: Its specificity is not known.

This research-autopsy study prospectively enrolled adult allogeneic hematopoietic cell transplant recipients with steroid-refractory graft-versus-host disease. All graft-versus-host disease patients had gastrointestinal involvement and received several lines of directed therapy. Autopsy tissues included GI tract, liver, skin and lymphoid organs. V was shortened by 0 bases and J by 0 bases, with 10 bases between the two germline ends. CDR1 is SEHNR, CDR2 FQNEAQ, per germline (reference sequence). This CDR3 is built from 16 residues. The data were produced by immunoSEQ multiplex PCR, yet TCRdb's version contains in-frame clones alone and is incomplete. The sample carries about 3,100 clones, 50% to 75% recorded once.

Here the sequenced sample was jejunal tissue, taken at autopsy. The V and J genes are TRBV7-9 and TRBJ2-3, with D perhaps matching TRBD2 (6 bases). The receptor was isolated from a male patient older than 55 with steroid-refractory graft-versus-host disease after an allogeneic stem cell transplant. Some T cells may be the graft donor's. The CDR3 spells CASSLAVGGSTDTQYF. The DNA for the CDR3 is TGTGCCAGCAGCTTAGCTGTCGGGGGTAGCACAGATACGCAGTATTTT.